Included here is one T cell receptor beta chain sequence, with context. This sample is drawn from a study of blood T cell repertoires in COVID-19. The wider study: Acute-phase and convalescent COVID-19 samples originated in the United States, Italy and Spain. From T cells, B-cell-depleted T cells, or PBMCs came the material, which was cDNA or gDNA.

Trimming cost V 1 base and J 1 base; bases outside gene matches: 3. Germline lookup yields CDR1 SQVTM and CDR2 ANQGSEA. The CDR3 consists of 14 residues. Original processing methods: Amplification of reference gene primers was used by the study to estimate nucleated cell counts. TCRdb's table, derived via immunoSEQ multiplex PCR, lists solely in-frame clones and lacks some. V and J calls and clone size come straight from that table; D and trimming were deduced from the DNA. The data contain more than 140,000 clones, approximately 80% of them singletons. This clonotype originated in a woman between 50 and 59 years old in a cohort sampled during active or convalescent COVID-19. The gene calls are TRBV29-1 and TRBJ2-5; 7 bases are shared with TRBD1. Sequencing was performed on peripheral blood. CDR3 DNA sequence: TGCAGCGTTGAAGTACAGGGGACCCAAGAGACCCAGTACTTC. Residues: CSVEVQGTQETQYF.